This T cell receptor (beta chain) was obtained from a study of neoadjuvant anti-PD-1 for oral cavity cancer. Findings and caveats of the study: After neoadjuvant nivolumab, PBMC T cell clonality was significantly higher in non-responders than responders.

The CDR3 spans 17 residues. V shed 1 base and J shed 0 bases, with 15 bases lying between them. Per the germline V gene, CDR1 is LNHDA and CDR2 is SQIVND (reference sequence). As concerns this clone: The antigen is not known.

Stage II-IVA oral cavity squamous cell carcinoma was new and untreated by systemic or radiation therapy. Here immunoSEQ multiplex PCR was the method, and the copy in TCRdb shows in-frame clones only, minus some. The sample lists over 10,000 clones, less than 70% seen once, with 2% in the top ten. The sequence was obtained from a person aged 40 to 85 with oral cavity squamous cell carcinoma. The chain has TRBV19 and TRBJ1-1; D not certain. Sequencing was performed on PBMCs, taken before nivolumab (anti-PD-1) treatment. The CDR3 loop is CASSIGRSSRLNTEAFF. CDR3 DNA sequence: TGTGCCAGTAGTATAGGAAGGAGCAGCCGATTGAACACTGAAGCTTTCTTT.